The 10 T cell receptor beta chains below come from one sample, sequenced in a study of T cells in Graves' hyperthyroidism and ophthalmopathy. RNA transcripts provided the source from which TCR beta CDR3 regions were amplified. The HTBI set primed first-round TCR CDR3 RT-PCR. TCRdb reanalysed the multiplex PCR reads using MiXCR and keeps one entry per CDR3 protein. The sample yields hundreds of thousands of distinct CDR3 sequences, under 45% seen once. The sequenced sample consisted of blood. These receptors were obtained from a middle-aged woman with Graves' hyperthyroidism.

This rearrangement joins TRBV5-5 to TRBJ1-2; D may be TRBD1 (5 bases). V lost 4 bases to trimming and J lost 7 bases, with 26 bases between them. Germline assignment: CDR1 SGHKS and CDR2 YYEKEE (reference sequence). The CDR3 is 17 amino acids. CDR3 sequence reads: CASSIIPGTRGYGGYTF. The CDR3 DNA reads TGTGCCAGCAGCATCATCCCCGGGACGAGGGGCTACGGTGGCTACACCTTC.

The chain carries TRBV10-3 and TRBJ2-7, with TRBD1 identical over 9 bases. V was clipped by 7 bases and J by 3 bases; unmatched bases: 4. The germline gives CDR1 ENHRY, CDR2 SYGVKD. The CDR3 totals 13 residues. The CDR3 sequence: CAITTGGLYEQYF. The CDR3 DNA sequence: TGTGCCATCACGACAGGGGGACTCTACGAGCAGTACTTC.

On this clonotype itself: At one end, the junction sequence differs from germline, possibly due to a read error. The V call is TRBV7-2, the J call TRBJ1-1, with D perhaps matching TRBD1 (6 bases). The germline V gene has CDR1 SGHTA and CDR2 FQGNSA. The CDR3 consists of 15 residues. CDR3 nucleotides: TGCGCCAGCAGCCAATATACTACAGGGAGCGCTGAAGCTTTCTTT. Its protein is CASSQYTTGSAEAFF.

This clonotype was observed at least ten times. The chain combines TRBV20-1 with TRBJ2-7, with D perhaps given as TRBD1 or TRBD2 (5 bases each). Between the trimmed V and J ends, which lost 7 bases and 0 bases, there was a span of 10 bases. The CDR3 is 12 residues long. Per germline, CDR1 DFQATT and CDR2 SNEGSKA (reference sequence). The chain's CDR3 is CSGEGSSYEQYF. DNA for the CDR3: TGCAGTGGCGAGGGGAGCTCCTACGAGCAGTACTTC.

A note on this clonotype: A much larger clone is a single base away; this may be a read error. The CDR3 DNA reads as TGTGCCAGCAGAGGGACAGCTTATAGCAATCAGCCCCAGTATTTT. Residues: CASRGTAYSNQPQYF. This chain links TRBV2 with TRBJ1-5; 7 bases fit TRBD1. The tail of the sequence fits TRBJ2-3 better, so the J call may be wrong. The germline V gene has CDR1 SNHLY and CDR2 FYNNEI. This CDR3 comprises 15 residues.

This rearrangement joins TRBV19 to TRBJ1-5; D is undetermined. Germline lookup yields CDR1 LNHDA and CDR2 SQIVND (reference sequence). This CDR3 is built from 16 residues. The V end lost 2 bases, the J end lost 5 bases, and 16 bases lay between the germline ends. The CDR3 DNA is TGTGCCAGTAGTATAATGGCGGCGGGGAAGTATCAGCCCCAGCATTTT. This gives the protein CASSIMAAGKYQPQHF. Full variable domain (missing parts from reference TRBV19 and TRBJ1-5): DGGITQSPKYLFRKEGQNVTLSCEQNLNHDAMYWYRQDPGQGLRLIYYSQIVNDFQKGDIAEGYSVSREKKESFPLTVTSAQKNPTAFYLCASSIMAAGKYQPQHFGDGTRLSIL.

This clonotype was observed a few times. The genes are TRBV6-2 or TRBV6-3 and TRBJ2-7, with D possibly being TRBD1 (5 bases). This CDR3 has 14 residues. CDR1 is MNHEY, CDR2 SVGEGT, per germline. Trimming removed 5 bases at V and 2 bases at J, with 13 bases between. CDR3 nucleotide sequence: TGTGCCAGCAGTCAGGGATTAACTACCTACGAGCAGTACTTC. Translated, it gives CASSQGLTTYEQYF.

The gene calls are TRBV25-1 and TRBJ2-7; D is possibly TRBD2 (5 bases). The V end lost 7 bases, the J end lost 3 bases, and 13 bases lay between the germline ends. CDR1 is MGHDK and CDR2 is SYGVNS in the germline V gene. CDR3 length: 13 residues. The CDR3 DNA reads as TGTGCCAGCAACTGGTTAGGGAGCTACGAGCAGTACTTC. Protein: CASNWLGSYEQYF.

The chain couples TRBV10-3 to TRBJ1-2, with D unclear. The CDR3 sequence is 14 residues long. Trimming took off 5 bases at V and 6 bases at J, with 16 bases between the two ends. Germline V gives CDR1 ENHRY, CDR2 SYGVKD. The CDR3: CAISPGEETHGYTF. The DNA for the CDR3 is TGTGCCATCAGTCCAGGAGAAGAGACTCATGGCTACACCTTC.

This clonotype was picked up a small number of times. The CDR3 here is CASSPWGPTLGTEAFF. In DNA form, the CDR3 reads TGTGCCAGCAGCCCCTGGGGCCCAACCCTGGGCACTGAAGCTTTCTTT. V usage is TRBV7-2 and J usage is TRBJ1-1, with D tentatively TRBD1 (5 bases). The V gene's germline CDR1 is SGHTA and CDR2 FQGNSA. The CDR3 runs to 16 residues. The V end was cut by 5 bases, the J end by 4 bases, with 20 bases between.